The 5 T cell receptor beta chains below were found in one sample sequenced in a study of post-analysis software for immune sequencing data. Study results and limitations: Four or five TRBV segments were more frequent in patients than controls; TRBV5-6, TRBV5-1 and TRBV20-1 belonged to this group.

Their antigen targets remain unknown. cDNA libraries for TCR beta contained unique molecular identifiers. One entry per CDR3 protein results from TCRdb running MiXCR on the PCR reads. The sample comprises a few hundred thousand distinct CDR3 sequences, approximately 33% of which are singletons, and about an eighth rests with the top ten. The specimen was blood. The receptors derive from a girl aged 5-17 years with multiple sclerosis.

This clonotype has more than one count but fewer than ten. The chain has TRBV18 and TRBJ2-2; 8 nucleotides align to TRBD2. The CDR3 covers 16 residues. Trimming removed 3 bases from V and 2 bases from J; junction bases left unmatched: 5. Germline V lookup: CDR1 KGHSH, CDR2 LQKENI. The CDR3 sequence is CASSPEAGANTGELFF. CDR3 DNA sequence: TGTGCCAGCTCACCCGAAGCGGGGGCCAACACCGGGGAGCTGTTTTTT.

The sample holds a few counts of this clonotype. The rearrangement joins TRBV2 to TRBJ1-1; D may be TRBD1 (5 bases). V was trimmed by 6 bases and J by 5 bases, leaving 16 bases between them. This CDR3 comprises 14 residues. The germline CDR1 and CDR2 sequences are SNHLY and FYNNEI. CDR3 sequence: CASRDRGAQTEAFF. CDR3 nucleotides: TGTGCCAGCAGAGACCGGGGCGCGCAGACTGAAGCTTTCTTT.

The rearrangement links TRBV5-1 to TRBJ2-1, with D perhaps matching TRBD2 (5 bases). Germline lookup yields CDR1 SGHRS and CDR2 YFSETQ. V lost 4 bases and J lost 3, with 17 bases in between. The CDR3 length is 16 residues. The CDR3 reads CASSGLGPSGYNEQFF. Written as DNA, the CDR3 is TGCGCCAGCAGCGGACTCGGGCCTTCCGGCTACAATGAGCAGTTCTTC.

The genes are TRBV4-3 and TRBJ2-1; D remains unclear. This CDR3 comprises 16 residues. With 0 bases removed from V and 1 base from J, the gap between germline ends came to 10 bases. CDR1 and CDR2 (germline): LGHNA, YSLEER. DNA for the CDR3: TGCGCCAGCAGCCAAGAGGGCAGTACATCCTACAATGAGCAGTTCTTC. This codes for CASSQEGSTSYNEQFF.

The rearrangement links TRBV5-1 to TRBJ1-1; no definite D call. The CDR3 length is 13 residues. CDR1 is SGHRS, CDR2 YFSETQ, per germline. V was clipped by 0 bases and J by 3 bases, with 6 bases between them. CDR3 protein: CASSLVGDTEAFF. The CDR3 bases are TGCGCCAGCAGCTTGGTGGGAGACACTGAAGCTTTCTTT.